The clone carrying this TCR beta chain occurred a few times. Its antigen is undetermined. TCRdb re-derived calls from the RACE reads in MiXCR, one entry per CDR3 protein. The sample yields a few hundred thousand distinct CDR3 sequences, 5.5% seen once. The CDR3 spans 14 residues. Germline CDR1 reads MNHEY; CDR2 reads SVGAGI. Trimming cost V 2 bases and J 7 bases; bases outside gene matches: 3. This record comes from a study of human T cells and chemical hapten exposure. Across the study: In the sensitization step, 2% DPC was placed on approximately 2 cm by approximately 2 cm of upper inner arm skin. Alopecia areata, totalis or universalis affected patients, mainly female.

The study, taken as a whole, reports: Once DPC sensitization occurred, TCRs above 1 in 1000 frequency showed no change. While controls formed fewer of them, expanded TCRs formed significantly more large CDR3 similarity clusters.

Indicated time point: pre-sensitization, week 0. Treatment meaning: therapeutic diphenylcyclopropenone sensitization with weekly scalp DPC. The sample was whole blood, taken in connection with sensitization to the hapten diphenylcyclopropenone (DPC). This sequence originates from a woman aged 18-29 years with alopecia areata. Some clones in this sample may be carry-over from other donors' samples. The chain recombines TRBV6-5 with TRBJ1-2; 11 bases map to TRBD1. CDR3 coding DNA: TGTGCCAGCAGTTACGGGGACAGGGGGGCTGGCTACACCTTC. As protein: CASSYGDRGAGYTF.